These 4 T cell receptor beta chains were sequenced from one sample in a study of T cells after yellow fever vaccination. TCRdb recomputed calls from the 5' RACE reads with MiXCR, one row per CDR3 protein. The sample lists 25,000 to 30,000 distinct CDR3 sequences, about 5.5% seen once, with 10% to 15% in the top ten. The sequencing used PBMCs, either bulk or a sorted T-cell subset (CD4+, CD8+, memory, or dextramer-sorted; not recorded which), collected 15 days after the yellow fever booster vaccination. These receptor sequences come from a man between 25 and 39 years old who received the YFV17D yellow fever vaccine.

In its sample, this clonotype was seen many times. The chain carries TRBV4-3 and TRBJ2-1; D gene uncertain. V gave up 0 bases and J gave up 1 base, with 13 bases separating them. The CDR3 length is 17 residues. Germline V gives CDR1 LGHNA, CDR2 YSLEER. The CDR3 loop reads CASSQDSTTLSYNEQFF. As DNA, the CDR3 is TGCGCCAGCAGCCAAGATAGTACGACTTTATCCTACAATGAGCAGTTCTTC.

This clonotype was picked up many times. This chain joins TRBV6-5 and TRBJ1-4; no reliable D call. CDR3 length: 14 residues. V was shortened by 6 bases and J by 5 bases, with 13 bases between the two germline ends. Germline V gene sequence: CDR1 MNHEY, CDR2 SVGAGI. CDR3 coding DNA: TGTGCCAGCAGGTCTTTCTTATCAAATGAAAAACTGTTTTTT. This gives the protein CASRSFLSNEKLFF.

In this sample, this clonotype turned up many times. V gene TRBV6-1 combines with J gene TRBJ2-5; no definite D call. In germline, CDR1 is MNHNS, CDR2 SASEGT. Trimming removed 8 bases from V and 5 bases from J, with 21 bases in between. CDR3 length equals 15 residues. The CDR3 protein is CASSPSTGVSETQYF. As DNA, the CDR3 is TGTGCCAGCTCCCCTTCCACTGGGGTTTCCGAGACCCAGTACTTC.

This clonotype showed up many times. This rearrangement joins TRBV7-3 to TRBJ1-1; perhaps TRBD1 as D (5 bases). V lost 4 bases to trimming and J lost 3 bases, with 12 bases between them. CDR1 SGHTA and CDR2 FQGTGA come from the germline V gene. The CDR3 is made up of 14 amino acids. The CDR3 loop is CASSSSRGDTEAFF. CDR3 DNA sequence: TGTGCCAGCAGCTCATCCCGAGGGGACACTGAAGCTTTCTTT. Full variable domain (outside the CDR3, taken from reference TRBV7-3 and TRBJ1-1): GAGVSQTPSNKVTEKGKYVELRCDPISGHTALYWYRQSLGQGPEFLIYFQGTGAADDSGLPNDRFFAVRPEGSVSTLKIQRTERGDSAVYLCASSSSRGDTEAFFGQGTRLTVV.